This is a list of T cell receptor beta chains from one sample in a study of regulatory T cells in long-lasting Graves disease. TCRdb recomputed calls from the multiplex PCR reads with MiXCR, one row per CDR3 protein. The sample lists around 480,000 distinct CDR3 sequences; roughly a sixth were seen once. These sequences were also reported in another study, on T cells in Graves' hyperthyroidism and ophthalmopathy.

The input for sequencing was peripheral blood mononuclear cells (PBMCs), taken at new diagnosis, from a patient treated with antithyroid drugs. These receptors came from a woman aged 40 to 65 with Graves disease. The CDR3 runs from the conserved cysteine through the conserved F or W. The D gene is left open where the match is weak. For some rows the clone size is stated as once, few or many, or as a class when expanded; others skip it.

j_call d_call clone_size v_call cdr3_aa cdr3_nt
TRBJ2-3 - many TRBV11-2 CASSVRLFKDTQYF TGTGCCAGCAGCGTTAGACTATTTAAAGATACGCAGTATTTT
TRBJ2-3 TRBD1 - TRBV19 CASTAQGQRTDTQYF TGTGCCAGTACCGCACAGGGGCAGCGCACAGATACGCAGTATTTT
TRBJ2-5 TRBD2 many TRBV12-3/TRBV12-4 CASSFRAGGQWETQYF TGTGCCAGCAGTTTCCGAGCGGGGGGCCAGTGGGAGACCCAGTACTTC
TRBJ2-7 - many TRBV20-1 CSGGVSYEQYF TGCAGTGGGGGGGTTAGCTACGAGCAGTACTTC
TRBJ1-6 - - TRBV5-1 CASSSLLANSPLHF TGCGCCAGCAGCTCCCTCTTGGCTAATTCACCCCTCCACTTT
TRBJ2-7 TRBD1 few TRBV7-9 CASSVTGVDEQYF TGTGCCAGCAGCGTTACAGGGGTGGACGAGCAGTACTTC
TRBJ1-1 - - TRBV29-1 CSVVWTENTEAFF TGCAGCGTTGTGTGGACAGAGAACACTGAAGCTTTCTTT
TRBJ1-6 - many TRBV20-1 CSARIGTDNSPLHF TGCAGTGCTAGAATCGGGACCGATAATTCACCCCTCCACTTT
TRBJ1-2 - few TRBV2 CASLRSSLTYGYTF TGTGCCAGCCTGCGGAGTTCGCTTACCTATGGCTACACCTTC
TRBJ1-3 - many TRBV12-3/TRBV12-4 CASSLSPGNTIYF TGTGCCAGCAGTTTAAGTCCTGGAAACACCATATATTTT
TRBJ2-7 - - TRBV5-1 CASSLLGPYEQYF TGCGCCAGCAGCTTGTTGGGTCCCTACGAGCAGTACTTC
TRBJ1-1 - many TRBV12-3/TRBV12-4 CASIGQWNTEAFF TGTGCCAGCATCGGACAGTGGAACACTGAAGCTTTCTTT
TRBJ2-3 TRBD2 many TRBV3-1 CASSQGAGALTDTQYF TGTGCCAGCAGCCAGGGAGCGGGGGCCCTCACAGATACGCAGTATTTT
TRBJ1-3 - few TRBV6-1 CASSEDGRPRNTIYF TGTGCCAGCAGTGAAGATGGGCGGCCCAGAAACACCATATATTTT
TRBJ1-1 TRBD1 few TRBV5-1 CASSLAHRGGNTEAFF TGCGCCAGCAGCTTGGCCCACAGGGGAGGGAACACTGAAGCTTTCTTT
TRBJ1-4 - many TRBV20-1 CSARGPTNEKLFF TGCAGTGCTAGGGGTCCAACTAATGAAAAACTGTTTTTT
TRBJ2-7 TRBD2 few TRBV5-6 CASSLSLAGVWYQYF TGTGCCAGCAGCTTGAGCCTAGCGGGGGTCTGGTATCAGTACTTC
TRBJ1-5 - few TRBV19 CASSITDYSNQPQHF TGTGCCAGTAGTATTACAGATTATAGCAATCAGCCCCAGCATTTT
TRBJ2-2 - many TRBV20-1 CSASGQRNTGELFF TGCAGTGCTAGCGGACAGCGTAACACCGGGGAGCTGTTTTTT
TRBJ2-3 TRBD2 few TRBV19 CASSMTPRVAGGPWDTQYF TGTGCCAGTAGTATGACCCCTCGGGTAGCGGGGGGGCCATGGGATACGCAGTATTTT
TRBJ2-3 - - TRBV18 CASSPFAGNTDTQYF TGTGCCAGCTCACCGTTTGCAGGGAACACAGATACGCAGTATTTT
TRBJ1-6 TRBD1 - TRBV6-5 CASSYGDRGNSPLHF TGTGCCAGCAGTTACGGGGACAGGGGGAATTCACCCCTCCACTTT
TRBJ1-6 - many TRBV3-1 CASSHDEASPLHF TGTGCCAGCAGCCATGATGAAGCGTCACCCCTCCACTTT